This TCR beta chain was profiled in a study of blood T cell repertoires in COVID-19. As for the study in general: Samples representing acute and convalescent COVID-19 were sourced from the United States, Italy and Spain. T cells, B-cell-depleted T cells, or PBMCs supplied cDNA or gDNA.

CDR1 and CDR2 (germline): MNHEY, SVGAGI. The CDR3 runs to 15 residues. V was pared by 3 bases and J by 3 bases, with 8 bases of the junction left unmatched. Authors' processing steps: Reference gene primers were amplified, and this amplification served to estimate nucleated cell counts. Some clones are missing from TCRdb's copy, which holds only in-frame ones; the method was immunoSEQ multiplex PCR. V, J and clone size are taken as reported in that table, and D and trimming were inferred from the DNA itself. The repertoire holds almost 400,000 clones, with 80% to 90% as singletons. Seattle participants joined during active infection and were tracked over time.

The receptor's source is a woman aged 55-69 years with COVID-19, enrolled during active disease. This rearrangement joins TRBV6-5 to TRBJ2-7, with 7 bases fitting TRBD1. The material sequenced was peripheral blood. CDR3 sequence: CASSYLQGNRYEQYF. The DNA for the CDR3 is TGTGCCAGCAGTTATCTACAGGGGAACCGCTACGAGCAGTACTTC.